Listed below are T cell receptor beta chains from one sample, sequenced in a study of tumor-infiltrating lymphocytes in primary liver carcinoma. TCRdb independently ran MiXCR on the multiplex PCR reads; one entry per CDR3 protein. The table has roughly 80,000 distinct CDR3 sequences, 60% to 80% seen once. Material: liver tumor tissue from sampling region 4. The receptors derive from an older woman with primary liver carcinoma and hepatitis B virus infection. Each CDR3 is given with its conserved first and last residue. A D gene is named only where the DNA matches it firmly. Only some rows state a clone size, as once, few, many or a class for expanded clones.

d_call	clone_size	v_call	j_call	cdr3_nt	cdr3_aa
.	.	TRBV2	TRBJ1-2	TGTGCCAGCCACCGTTCCGGTGGTGGCTATGGCTACACCTTC	CASHRSGGGYGYTF
TRBD2	once	TRBV6-1	TRBJ2-2	TGTGCCAGCAGTCCCCGCGGGACTACCGGTACCGGGGAACTGTTTTTT	CASSPRGTTGTGELFF
TRBD1	.	TRBV12-3/TRBV12-4	TRBJ2-6	TGTGCCAACAGTCTGGGACAGGGGATCTCTTGGGCCAACGTCCTGACTTTC	CANSLGQGISWANVLTF
TRBD2	few	TRBV20-1	TRBJ2-1	TGCAGTGCCAGACTGACTAGCGGGAGGTATTACAATGAGCAGTTCTTC	CSARLTSGRYYNEQFF
TRBD2	.	TRBV29-1	TRBJ2-7	TGCAGCGTTGTAGGCGGGAGGGGAGTCGGCGATCAGTACTTC	CSVVGGRGVGDQYF
.	.	TRBV28	TRBJ1-5	TGTGCCAGCAGCTCCACGGGACCCATCTGGTATTTT	CASSSTGPIWYF
TRBD2	.	TRBV28	TRBJ2-7	TGTGCCAGCAGTCCCCCCACAGCGGGAGCGGACGAGCAGTACTTC	CASSPPTAGADEQYF
TRBD1	.	TRBV29-1	TRBJ2-7	TGCGGCGTCGTCCCCGGGACAGCCTACGAGCAGTACTTC	CGVVPGTAYEQYF
.	.	TRBV12-3/TRBV12-4	TRBJ1-5	.	CASSFGGGNQSQHF
TRBD1	many	TRBV29-1	TRBJ2-3	TGCAGCACGGGACAGGGGGTCCCGGATACGCAGTATTTT	CSTGQGVPDTQYF
.	many	TRBV24-1	TRBJ2-2	TGTGCCACCAGTGATGCCCCCGGGGAGCTGTTTTTT	CATSDAPGELFF
.	.	TRBV7-8	TRBJ2-3	TGTGACAGCAGCTTATCGCCGGGATTAGCGGCGTATTTT	CDSSLSPGLAAYF
TRBD1	.	TRBV28	TRBJ1-6	TGTGCCAGCAGTTCCCCCCGAGCAGGACAGGGGTTTAATTCACCCCTCCACTTT	CASSSPRAGQGFNSPLHF
.	.	TRBV6-1	TRBJ2-5	TGTGCCAGCACTGAAGGGGCGCGAGTCCAAGAGACCCAGTACTTC	CASTEGARVQETQYF
.	.	TRBV4-1	TRBJ2-3	TGCGTCAGCAGCCGACCACATACGGATACGCATTATTTT	CVSSRPHTDTHYF
.	many	TRBV6-1	TRBJ2-5	TGTGCCAGCAGTTGGGACTCACAAGAGACCCAGTACTTC	CASSWDSQETQYF
TRBD1	.	TRBV5-1	TRBJ2-1	TGCGCCAGCAGCCGGGACAGGGATAGTGAGCAGTTCTTC	CASSRDRDSEQFF
.	.	TRBV11-2	TRBJ2-7	TGTGCCAGTAGCATCGGCGGTCTAGGCTCGAAGCAGTATTTC	CASSIGGLGSKQYF
TRBD2	many	TRBV28	TRBJ2-1	TGTGCCAGCGGGACTAGCGGGAGCCCCTACAATGAGCAGTTCTTC	CASGTSGSPYNEQFF
TRBD2	.	TRBV11-3	TRBJ2-1	TGTATCAGCAGCTTAGGTCGGGGGGAGTGGGGTGTCGATGAGCAGTTTTTC	CISSLGRGEWGVDEQFF